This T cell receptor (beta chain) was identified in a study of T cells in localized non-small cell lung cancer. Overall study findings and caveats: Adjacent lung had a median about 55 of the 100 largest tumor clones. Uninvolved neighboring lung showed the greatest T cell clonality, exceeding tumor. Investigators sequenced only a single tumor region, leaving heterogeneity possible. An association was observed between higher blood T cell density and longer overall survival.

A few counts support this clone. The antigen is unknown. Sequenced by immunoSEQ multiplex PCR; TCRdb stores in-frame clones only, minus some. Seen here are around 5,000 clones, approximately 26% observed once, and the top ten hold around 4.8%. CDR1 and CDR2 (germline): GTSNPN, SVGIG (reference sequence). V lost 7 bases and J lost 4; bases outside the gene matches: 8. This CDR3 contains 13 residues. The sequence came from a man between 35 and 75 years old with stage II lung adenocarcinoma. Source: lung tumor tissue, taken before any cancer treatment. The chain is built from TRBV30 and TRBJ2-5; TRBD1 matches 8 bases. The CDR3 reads CASTNTGGETQYF. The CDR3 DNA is TGTGCCTCAACCAATACAGGGGGAGAGACCCAGTACTTC.